Shown below are 28 T cell receptor beta chains from a single sample sequenced in a study of blood T cell repertoires in COVID-19. Data came from immunoSEQ multiplex PCR; TCRdb stores just in-frame clones and leaves some out. The repertoire holds 400,000 to 450,000 clones, with around 91% as singletons. Sequencing input: PBMCs or T cells enriched from blood (not recorded which). The receptors shown here come from a man aged 18 to 29 who had recovered from COVID-19.

The chain is built from TRBV7-9 and TRBJ1-1; the D is unclear. The CDR3 loop spans 14 amino acids. Germline CDR1 SEHNR, CDR2 FQNEAQ (reference sequence). The V end was cut by 3 bases, the J end by 4 bases, with 12 bases between. Here the CDR3 reads CASSFAGSGTEAFF. The CDR3 nucleotides read TGTGCCAGCAGCTTTGCCGGGTCGGGCACTGAAGCTTTCTTT. Drawing the rest from reference TRBV7-9 and TRBJ1-1, the complete variable domain is DTGVSQNPRHKITKRGQNVTFRCDPISEHNRLYWYRQTLGQGPEFLTYFQNEAQLEKSRLLSDRFSAERPKGSFSTLEIQRTEQGDSAMYLCASSFAGSGTEAFFGQGTRLTVV.

The chain carries TRBV6-1 and TRBJ2-7; weak D call: TRBD2 (7 bases). V was pared by 4 bases and J by 3 bases, with 22 bases between. The CDR3 spans 17 residues. In germline, CDR1 is MNHNS, CDR2 SASEGT. CDR3 DNA sequence: TGTGCCAGCAGTGCCGTGACGGGGGCAGCGGGAATCTACGAGCAGTACTTC. It encodes CASSAVTGAAGIYEQYF.

V is TRBV6-6 and J is TRBJ2-7; TRBD1 matches at 10 bases. Germline V gene lookup returns CDR1 MNHNY and CDR2 SVGAGI (reference sequence). CDR3 length equals 13 residues. J lost 3 bases, V lost 4 bases, and 0 bases had no gene match. In DNA, the CDR3 is TGTGCCAGCAGTTGGGACAGGGGCTACGAGCAGTACTTC. Translated, it gives CASSWDRGYEQYF.

The chain has TRBV29-1 and TRBJ2-7, with 10 nucleotides matching TRBD2. The CDR3 covers 13 residues. CDR1 and CDR2 (germline): SQVTM, ANQGSEA. The J segment lost 4 bases and the V segment lost 4 bases, leaving 4 bases of the junction unmatched. CDR3 in amino acids: CSVVAGGYYEQYF. In DNA form, the CDR3 reads TGCAGCGTTGTAGCGGGAGGTTATTACGAGCAGTACTTC.

The chain joins TRBV5-1 to TRBJ2-7, with a tentative D call TRBD1 (5 bases). CDR1 is SGHRS, CDR2 YFSETQ, per germline. Trimming stripped 4 bases from V and 1 base from J, with 9 bases between. The CDR3 is 13 residues long. The CDR3 protein is CASSPDISYEQYF. The CDR3 bases are TGCGCCAGCAGCCCGGACATTTCCTACGAGCAGTACTTC.

The chain carries TRBV4-1 and TRBJ2-2, with D possibly TRBD1 on 6 matching bases. The CDR3 runs to 16 residues. Germline V CDR1 and CDR2: MGHRA, YSYEKL. V gave up 3 bases and J gave up 0 bases, with 11 bases separating them. The CDR3 here is CASSHPTGTNTGELFF. CDR3 DNA: TGCGCCAGCAGCCACCCGACAGGAACGAACACCGGGGAGCTGTTTTTT.

CDR3 DNA: TGTGCCAGCAGCCAAGATACTAGCGCCACGGGTGAGCAGTTCTTC. This encodes CASSQDTSATGEQFF. This chain connects TRBV14 to TRBJ2-1; the match to TRBD2 covers 7 bases. Germline CDR1 reads SGHDN; CDR2 reads FVKESK. The CDR3 contains 15 residues. Trimming took 0 bases from V and 9 from J; bases not matched to a gene: 8.

V usage is TRBV6-5 and J usage is TRBJ1-1; D is possibly TRBD1 (6 bases). Germline V gene data show CDR1 as MNHEY and CDR2 as SVGAGI. The length of the CDR3 is 14 residues. V lost 6 bases and J lost 4, with 15 bases in between. CDR3 DNA: TGTGCCAGCAGGACACAGGGATATTCCACTGAAGCTTTCTTT. Translated: CASRTQGYSTEAFF.

This clone was seen a single time. The J gene is TRBJ2-1, the V gene TRBV5-1; 13 nucleotides agree with TRBD2. The CDR3 sequence is 18 residues long. Trimming at V came to 3 bases and at J to 4 bases, leaving 10 bases not matched to a gene. CDR1 and CDR2 from the germline V gene are SGHRS and YFSETQ. In nucleotides, the CDR3 is TGCGCCAGCAGCTCTCGGACTAGCGGGAGAGGGTCTTACAATGAGCAGTTCTTC. Protein product: CASSSRTSGRGSYNEQFF.

The chain links TRBV12-3 or TRBV12-4 to TRBJ2-1; unclear D gene. V lost 6 bases, J lost 9 bases, and 15 bases lay in between. The CDR3 consists of 13 residues. The CDR3 spells CASSLPSLAEQFF. In nucleotides, the CDR3 is TGTGCCAGCAGCCTGCCTTCATTAGCTGAGCAGTTCTTC.

The chain uses TRBV12-3 or TRBV12-4 and TRBJ2-1; 9 bases align to TRBD1. The V and J ends lost 9 bases and 8 bases, in that order; junction bases with no gene match: 8. This CDR3 is 13 amino acids long. The CDR3 bases are TGTGCCAGTGTCCGGGACAGGGCCCATGAGCAGTTCTTC. Its translation is CASVRDRAHEQFF.

The chain is built from TRBV6-1 and TRBJ2-7, with D possibly matching TRBD1 (6 bases). The CDR3 contains 16 residues. The V end was cut by 0 bases, the J end by 3 bases, with 15 bases between. CDR1 is MNHNS, CDR2 SASEGT, per germline. The CDR3 reads CASSEAPAGDLYEQYF. The CDR3 nucleotides read TGTGCCAGCAGTGAAGCGCCGGCAGGGGACCTCTACGAGCAGTACTTC.

The chain uses TRBV11-3 and TRBJ2-3; D is possibly TRBD1 (6 bases). Looked up from germline, CDR1 is SGHNT and CDR2 is YENEEA. V was clipped by 5 bases and J by 4 bases, with 13 bases between them. The CDR3 covers 14 residues. The CDR3 loop is CASSARTVSDTQYF. The CDR3 nucleotides read TGTGCCAGCAGCGCCAGGACAGTCTCAGATACGCAGTATTTT.

The chain has TRBV11-2 and TRBJ2-7; a weak D match, TRBD2 (6 bases). Germline lookup yields CDR1 SGHAT and CDR2 FQNNGV. With 0 bases removed from V and 7 bases from J, the gap between germline ends came to 19 bases. The CDR3 has 16 amino acids. DNA of the CDR3: TGTGCCAGCAGCTTAGACCCTGGGCGCGGGATGTGGGAGCAGTACTTC. Its protein is CASSLDPGRGMWEQYF.

The DNA of the CDR3 is TGTGCCAGCAGCCCCTCACGGTATCAGCCCCAGCATTTT. Encoded protein: CASSPSRYQPQHF. This chain links TRBV3-1 (or the pseudogene TRBV3-2) with TRBJ1-5; D gene ambiguous. The length of the CDR3 is 13 residues. With 4 bases removed from V and 5 bases from J, the gap between germline ends came to 9 bases. CDR1 and CDR2 from the germline V gene are LGHDT and YNNKEL (reference sequence).

The rearrangement uses TRBV28 and TRBJ1-5; D call uncertain. Per germline, CDR1 MDHEN and CDR2 SYDVKM. Between the trimmed V and J ends, which lost 6 bases and 9 bases, there was a span of 21 bases. CDR3 length: 15 residues. Here the CDR3 reads CASRATLGPSTPQHF. The CDR3 DNA reads as TGTGCCAGCAGGGCTACCCTTGGGCCCTCCACGCCCCAGCATTTT.

V is TRBV19 and J is TRBJ1-1; no definite D call. Germline CDR1 LNHDA, CDR2 SQIVND (reference sequence). The CDR3 extends over 13 amino acids. Trimming removed 4 bases from V and 7 bases from J, with 13 bases in between. The CDR3 protein is CASSKPATHEAFF. The CDR3 region has the DNA TGTGCCAGTAGTAAACCGGCGACACATGAAGCTTTCTTT.

The chain employs TRBV7-8 and TRBJ2-1; 13 positions match TRBD2. Germline CDR1 reads SGHVS; CDR2 reads FQNEAQ. The CDR3 length is 17 residues. Trimming at V came to 3 bases and at J to 8 bases, leaving 10 bases not matched to a gene. The CDR3 protein is CASSFGRTSGGLDEQFF. The DNA of the CDR3 is TGTGCCAGCAGCTTCGGGAGGACTAGCGGGGGCTTAGATGAGCAGTTCTTC.

This chain joins TRBV2 and TRBJ2-7; no clear D gene. CDR3 length: 13 amino acids. Trimming removed 8 bases from V and 4 bases from J, with 15 bases in between. Germline values: CDR1 SNHLY, CDR2 FYNNEI. CDR3 in amino acids: CASCPSRLYEQYF. CDR3 coding DNA: TGTGCCAGCTGTCCTTCTAGGTTGTACGAGCAGTACTTC. The full variable domain, in which reference TRBV2 and TRBJ2-7 provide the parts outside the CDR3, is EPEVTQTPSHQVTQMGQEVILRCVPISNHLYFYWYRQILGQKVEFLVSFYNNEISEKSEIFDDQFSVERPDGSNFTLKIRSTKLEDSAMYFCASCPSRLYEQYFGPGTRLTVT.

The rearrangement joins TRBV5-1 to TRBJ1-4, with 7 nucleotides matching TRBD1. The CDR3 spans 14 residues. In germline, CDR1 is SGHRS, CDR2 YFSETQ. V was clipped by 4 bases and J by 5 bases; unmatched bases: 5. The CDR3 region has the DNA TGCGCCAGCAGCCCGACAGGGCTCAATGAAAAACTGTTTTTT. Protein: CASSPTGLNEKLFF. The variable domain in full, completed from reference TRBV5-1 and TRBJ1-4, reads KAGVTQTPRYLIKTRGQQVTLSCSPISGHRSVSWYQQTPGQGLQFLFEYFSETQRNKGNFPGRFSGRQFSNSRSEMNVSTLELGDSALYLCASSPTGLNEKLFFGSGTQLSVL.

This clone came up a few times. The gene calls are TRBV7-2 and TRBJ1-3; TRBD1 aligns across 7 bases. The CDR3 extends over 12 amino acids. J gave up 10 bases and V 4 bases, and 4 bases lay outside the gene matches. CDR1 and CDR2 (germline): SGHTA, FQGNSA. The CDR3 region has the DNA TGTGCCAGCAGCTGGTTACAGGGGACCATATATTTT. It encodes CASSWLQGTIYF.

The CDR3 DNA reads as TGTGCCAGCAGTGAGTTAAGGGGTACAACTAATGAAAAACTGTTTTTT. It yields the protein CASSELRGTTNEKLFF. The J gene is TRBJ1-4, the V gene TRBV6-1; tentatively, D is TRBD1 (5 bases). Germline V gene lookup returns CDR1 MNHNS and CDR2 SASEGT. The V gene lost 3 bases and the J gene lost 0 bases, with 11 bases spanning the gap. The CDR3 is made up of 16 amino acids.

The J gene is TRBJ2-7, the V gene TRBV27; D might be TRBD1 (5 bases). The germline V and J ends were trimmed by 3 bases and 5 bases, with 8 bases remaining between them. The CDR3 consists of 12 residues. Germline CDR1 reads MNHEY; CDR2 reads SMNVEV (reference sequence). This CDR3 is CASSLKGHEQYF. The CDR3 bases are TGTGCCAGCAGTTTGAAGGGGCACGAGCAGTACTTC.

The rearrangement uses TRBV5-4 and TRBJ2-7; perhaps TRBD2 as D (5 bases). Germline loops: CDR1 SGHNT, CDR2 YYREEE (reference sequence). The CDR3 totals 15 residues. Trimming took 1 base from V and 2 from J, leaving 13 bases between them. CDR3 amino acids: CASSLFPTGTYEQYF. The CDR3 DNA is TGTGCCAGCAGCTTGTTTCCTACGGGAACCTACGAGCAGTACTTC. Full variable domain (rest looked up from reference TRBV5-4 and TRBJ2-7): ETGVTQSPTHLIKTRGQQVTLRCSSQSGHNTVSWYQQALGQGPQFIFQYYREEENGRGNFPPRFSGLQFPNYSSELNVNALELDDSALYLCASSLFPTGTYEQYFGPGTRLTVT.

The V and J genes are TRBV10-3 and TRBJ2-2, with D possibly matching TRBD2 (7 bases). There are 15 residues in the CDR3. The germline gives CDR1 ENHRY, CDR2 SYGVKD. V gave up 6 bases and J gave up 0 bases, with 11 bases separating them. The CDR3 reads CAIRGGEPNTGELFF. In nucleotides, the CDR3 is TGTGCCATCAGAGGGGGGGAACCGAACACCGGGGAGCTGTTTTTT.

This clone appeared once. The chain joins TRBV28 to TRBJ1-6; tentatively, D is TRBD1 (5 bases). CDR1 and CDR2 from the germline V gene are MDHEN and SYDVKM. V was pared by 2 bases and J by 5 bases, with 16 bases between. This CDR3 has 17 residues. The CDR3 region has the DNA TGTGCCAGCAGTTTAGATTTAGGAGACAGCAATAATTCACCCCTCCACTTT. It specifies CASSLDLGDSNNSPLHF.

This rearrangement joins TRBV5-1 to TRBJ2-7; D possibly corresponds to TRBD2 (6 bases). The CDR3 has 17 amino acids. Trimming took off 2 bases at V and 4 bases at J, with 22 bases between the two ends. Germline V gene sequence: CDR1 SGHRS, CDR2 YFSETQ. CDR3 DNA sequence: TGCGCCAGCAGCTTTGCGGGTCGTCAGGGAGGAAAATACGAGCAGTACTTC. It is translated as CASSFAGRQGGKYEQYF.

The chain joins TRBV7-2 to TRBJ1-6; 7 bases fit TRBD1. This CDR3 has 18 amino acids. Per the germline V gene, CDR1 is SGHTA and CDR2 is FQGNSA. The V segment lost 5 bases and the J segment 0 bases; nucleotides outside the gene matches: 10. CDR3 coding DNA: TGTGCCAGCAGCCAATCCGGGACAGAAAGCTCCTATAATTCACCCCTCCACTTT. Translation: CASSQSGTESSYNSPLHF.